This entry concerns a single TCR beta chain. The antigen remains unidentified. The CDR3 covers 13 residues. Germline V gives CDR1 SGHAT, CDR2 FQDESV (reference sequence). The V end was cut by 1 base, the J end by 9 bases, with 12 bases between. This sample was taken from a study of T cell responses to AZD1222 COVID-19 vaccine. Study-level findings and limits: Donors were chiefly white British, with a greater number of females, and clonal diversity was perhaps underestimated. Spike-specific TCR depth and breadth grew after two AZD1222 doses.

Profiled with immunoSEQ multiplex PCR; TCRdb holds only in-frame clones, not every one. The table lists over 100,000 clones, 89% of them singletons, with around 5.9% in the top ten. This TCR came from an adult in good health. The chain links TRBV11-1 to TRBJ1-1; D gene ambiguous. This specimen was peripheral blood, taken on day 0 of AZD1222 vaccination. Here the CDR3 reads CASSLGAAGKAFF. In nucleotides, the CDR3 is TGTGCCAGCAGCTTAGGAGCAGCCGGGAAAGCTTTCTTT. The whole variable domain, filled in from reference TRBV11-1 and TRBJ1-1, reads EAEVAQSPRYKITEKSQAVAFWCDPISGHATLYWYRQILGQGPELLVQFQDESVVDDSQLPKDRFSAERLKGVDSTLKIQPAELGDSAMYLCASSLGAAGKAFFGQGTRLTVV.